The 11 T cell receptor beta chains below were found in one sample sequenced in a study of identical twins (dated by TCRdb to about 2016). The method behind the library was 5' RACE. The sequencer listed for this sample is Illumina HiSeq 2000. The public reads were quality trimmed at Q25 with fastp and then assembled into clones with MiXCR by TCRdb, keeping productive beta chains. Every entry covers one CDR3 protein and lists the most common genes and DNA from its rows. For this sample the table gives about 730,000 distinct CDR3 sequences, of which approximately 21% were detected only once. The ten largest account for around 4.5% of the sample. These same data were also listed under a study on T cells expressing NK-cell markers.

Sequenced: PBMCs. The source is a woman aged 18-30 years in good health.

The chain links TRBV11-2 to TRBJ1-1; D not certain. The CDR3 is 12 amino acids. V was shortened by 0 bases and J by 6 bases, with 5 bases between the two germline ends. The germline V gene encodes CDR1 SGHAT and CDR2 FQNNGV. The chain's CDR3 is CASSLEVSEAFF. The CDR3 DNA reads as TGTGCCAGCAGCTTAGAAGTATCTGAAGCTTTCTTT.

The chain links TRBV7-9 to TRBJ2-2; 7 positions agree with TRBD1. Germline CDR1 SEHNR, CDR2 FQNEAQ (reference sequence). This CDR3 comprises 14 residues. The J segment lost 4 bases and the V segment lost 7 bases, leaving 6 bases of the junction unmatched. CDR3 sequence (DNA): TGTGCCAGCACCATGACAGGGATCACCGGGGAGCTGTTTTTT. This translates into CASTMTGITGELFF.

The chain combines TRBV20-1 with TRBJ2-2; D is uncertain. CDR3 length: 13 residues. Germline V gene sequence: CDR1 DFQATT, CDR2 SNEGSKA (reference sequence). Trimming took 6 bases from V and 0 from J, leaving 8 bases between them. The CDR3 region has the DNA TGCAGTGCCTGGACCTCGAACACCGGGGAGCTGTTTTTT. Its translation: CSAWTSNTGELFF.

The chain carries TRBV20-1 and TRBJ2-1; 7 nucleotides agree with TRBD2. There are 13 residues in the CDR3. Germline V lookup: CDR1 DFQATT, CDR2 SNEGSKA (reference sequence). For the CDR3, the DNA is TGCAGCTACGGGGGGAACTCCTACAATGAGCAGTTCTTC. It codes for CSYGGNSYNEQFF.

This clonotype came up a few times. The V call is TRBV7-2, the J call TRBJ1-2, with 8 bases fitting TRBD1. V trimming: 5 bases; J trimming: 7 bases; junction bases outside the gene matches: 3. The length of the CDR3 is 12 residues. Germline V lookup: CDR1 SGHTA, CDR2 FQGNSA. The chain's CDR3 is CASSPGQGGYTF. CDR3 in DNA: TGTGCCAGCAGCCCCGGACAGGGTGGCTACACCTTC.

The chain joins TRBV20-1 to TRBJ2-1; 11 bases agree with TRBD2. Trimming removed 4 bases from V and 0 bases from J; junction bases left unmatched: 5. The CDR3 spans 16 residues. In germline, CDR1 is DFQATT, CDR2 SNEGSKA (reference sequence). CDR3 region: CSAIIAGGSSYNEQFF. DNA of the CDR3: TGCAGTGCTATTATAGCGGGGGGGAGCTCCTACAATGAGCAGTTCTTC.

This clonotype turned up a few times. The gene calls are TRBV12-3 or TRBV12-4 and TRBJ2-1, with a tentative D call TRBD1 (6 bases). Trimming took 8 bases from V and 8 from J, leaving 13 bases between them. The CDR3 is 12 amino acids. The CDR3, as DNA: TGTGCCAGCCAGGGGCGTGAGGATGAGCAGTTCTTC. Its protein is CASQGREDEQFF.

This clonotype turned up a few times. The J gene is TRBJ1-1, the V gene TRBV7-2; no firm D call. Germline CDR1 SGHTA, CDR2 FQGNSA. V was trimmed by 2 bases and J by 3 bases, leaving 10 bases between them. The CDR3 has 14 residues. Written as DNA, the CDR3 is TGTGCCAGCAGCTTACTGGGCAAAGACACTGAAGCTTTCTTT. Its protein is CASSLLGKDTEAFF.

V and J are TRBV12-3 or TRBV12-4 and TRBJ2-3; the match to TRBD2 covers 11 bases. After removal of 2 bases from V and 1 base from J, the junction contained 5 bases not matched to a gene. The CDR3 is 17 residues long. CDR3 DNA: TGTGCCAGCAGTTTACACCTAGCGGGGGGTGGCACAGATACGCAGTATTTT. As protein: CASSLHLAGGGTDTQYF.

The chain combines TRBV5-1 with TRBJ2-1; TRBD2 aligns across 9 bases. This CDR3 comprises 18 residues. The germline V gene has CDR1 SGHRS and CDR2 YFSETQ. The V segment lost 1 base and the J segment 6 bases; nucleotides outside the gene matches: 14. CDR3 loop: CASSLWGLVAGASNEQFF. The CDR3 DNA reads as TGCGCCAGCAGCTTGTGGGGATTAGTAGCGGGAGCTAGCAATGAGCAGTTCTTC.

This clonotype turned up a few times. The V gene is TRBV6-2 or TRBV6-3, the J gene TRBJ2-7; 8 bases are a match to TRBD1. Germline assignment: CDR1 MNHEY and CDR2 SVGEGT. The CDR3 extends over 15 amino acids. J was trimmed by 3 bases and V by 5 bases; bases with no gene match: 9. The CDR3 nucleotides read TGTGCCAGCAGTACCACCGACAGGGGCAACTACGAGCAGTACTTC. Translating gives CASSTTDRGNYEQYF.